The 19 T cell receptor beta chains in this list originate from one sample, sequenced in a study of Ad26.COV2.S vaccination and SARS-CoV-2 variants. Assay: immunoSEQ multiplex PCR; the TCRdb copy retains only in-frame clones and omits some. This sample yields 300,000 to 400,000 clones, of which around 92% are seen a single time; about 3.9% belongs to the top ten. The sample in question was peripheral blood, obtained after recovery from COVID-19. The receptor source for this set is a human donor who had recovered from COVID-19.

This clone was recorded once. This chain links TRBV10-1 with TRBJ1-1; TRBD1 matches at 7 bases. CDR1 is WNHNN and CDR2 is SYGVQD in the germline V gene (reference sequence). The CDR3 length is 15 residues. V lost 6 bases and J lost 6; bases outside the gene matches: 13. The CDR3 sequence is CASSRQGVGDAEAFF. The CDR3 nucleotides read TGCGCCAGCAGCCGACAGGGAGTGGGCGACGCTGAAGCTTTCTTT.

V usage is TRBV7-2 and J usage is TRBJ2-2; a weak D match, TRBD2 (7 bases). CDR1 and CDR2 from the germline V gene are SGHTA and FQGNSA. The germline V and J ends were trimmed by 7 bases and 5 bases, with 17 bases remaining between them. CDR3 length: 15 amino acids. CDR3 in amino acids: CASTAGAQRTGELFF. The DNA of the CDR3 is TGTGCCAGCACCGCGGGGGCCCAAAGAACCGGGGAGCTGTTTTTT.

The chain employs TRBV7-3 and TRBJ2-3, with TRBD1 matching 9 bases. The CDR3 loop spans 17 amino acids. Trimming removed 5 bases from V and 1 base from J; junction bases left unmatched: 10. Germline values: CDR1 SGHTA, CDR2 FQGTGA. The CDR3 loop reads CASSIATGQGRTDTQYF. As DNA, the CDR3 is TGTGCCAGCAGCATCGCCACGGGACAGGGTCGCACAGATACGCAGTATTTT.

J is TRBJ1-4 and V is TRBV7-9, with 7 nucleotides matching TRBD1. Germline CDR1 and CDR2: SEHNR and FQNEAQ (reference sequence). V was pared by 3 bases and J by 1 base, with 5 bases of the junction left unmatched. The CDR3 covers 16 residues. CDR3 in amino acids: CASSLKGARTNEKLFF. The CDR3 DNA sequence: TGTGCCAGCAGCTTGAAGGGGGCGAGAACTAATGAAAAACTGTTTTTT.

On this clone: Distinct nucleotide sequences in the sample also encode this CDR3. The genes are TRBV14 and TRBJ2-7; D gene uncertain. With 3 bases removed from V and 4 bases from J, the gap between germline ends came to 4 bases. The length of the CDR3 is 11 residues. Germline CDR1 is SGHDN and CDR2 is FVKESK. This CDR3 is CASSHSYEQYF. Written as DNA, the CDR3 is TGTGCCAGCAGCCACTCGTACGAGCAGTACTTC.

This clone was found once. The rearrangement links TRBV9 to TRBJ1-1; no clear D. This CDR3 is 18 amino acids long. The germline CDR1 and CDR2 sequences are SGDLS and YYNGEE. V was cut by 1 base and J by 1 base, with 20 bases left in between. As DNA, the CDR3 is TGTGCCAGCAGCGTAAGTGTAGATAGGGATTTGAAGAACACTGAAGCTTTCTTT. This codes for CASSVSVDRDLKNTEAFF.

The V call is TRBV5-5, the J call TRBJ2-3, with TRBD1 matching 9 bases. V gave up 4 bases and J gave up 3 bases; unmatched junction bases: 18. Germline V lookup: CDR1 SGHKS, CDR2 YYEKEE (reference sequence). The CDR3 runs to 19 residues. The CDR3 DNA follows: TGTGCCAGCAGCGGGTGGACAGGGGCGTCCTTTTTTTCGACAGATACGCAGTATTTT. This codes for CASSGWTGASFFSTDTQYF.

This clone showed up just a few times. The chain is built from TRBV6-5 and TRBJ1-1, with D tentatively TRBD1 (5 bases). Germline V gene lookup returns CDR1 MNHEY and CDR2 SVGAGI. V was cut by 6 bases and J by 1 base, with 12 bases left in between. This CDR3 is 14 amino acids long. Here the CDR3 reads CASRGEQANTEAFF. The CDR3 DNA reads TGTGCCAGCAGGGGGGAGCAGGCGAACACTGAAGCTTTCTTT.

The chain couples TRBV27 to TRBJ1-1; maybe TRBD1 (6 bases). CDR1 is MNHEY and CDR2 is SMNVEV in the germline V gene (reference sequence). Trimming pared 5 bases from V and 8 bases from J, leaving 15 bases between. The length of the CDR3 is 13 residues. CDR3 region: CASSDKGGTEAFF. DNA for the CDR3: TGTGCCAGCAGTGACAAAGGGGGTACCGAAGCTTTCTTT.

This clone was seen just once. The chain has TRBV5-1 and TRBJ1-4; no reliable D call. Germline values: CDR1 SGHRS, CDR2 YFSETQ. The CDR3 spans 14 residues. V gave up 0 bases and J gave up 4 bases, with 7 bases separating them. The chain's CDR3 is CASSLGSVNEKLFF. The CDR3 DNA reads as TGCGCCAGCAGCTTGGGCTCGGTTAATGAAAAACTGTTTTTT. Supplemented by reference TRBV5-1 and TRBJ1-4, the full variable domain reads KAGVTQTPRYLIKTRGQQVTLSCSPISGHRSVSWYQQTPGQGLQFLFEYFSETQRNKGNFPGRFSGRQFSNSRSEMNVSTLELGDSALYLCASSLGSVNEKLFFGSGTQLSVL.

The chain joins TRBV7-8 to TRBJ2-7; 9 nucleotides align to TRBD1. The length of the CDR3 is 16 residues. Germline CDR1 reads SGHVS; CDR2 reads FQNEAQ. V lost 1 base, J lost 7 bases, and 11 bases stayed unmatched. Here the CDR3 DNA reads TGTGCCAGCAGCTTAGGAGACAGGGGGATTCCGGGGGAGCAGTACTTC. Protein: CASSLGDRGIPGEQYF.

This chain uses TRBV4-2 with TRBJ2-2, with TRBD1 matching over 9 bases. Germline CDR1 and CDR2: LGHNA and YNFKEQ. The CDR3 runs 18 residues. Losses at the gene ends were 2 bases for V and 9 bases for J; bases not matched to a gene: 16. CDR3 in amino acids: CASSQRLLRDREPRELFF. In DNA form, the CDR3 reads TGTGCCAGCAGCCAACGGTTACTCCGGGACAGGGAGCCAAGGGAGCTGTTTTTT.

The V and J genes are TRBV5-1 and TRBJ1-1, with a possible D match to TRBD1 (6 bases). In germline, CDR1 is SGHRS, CDR2 YFSETQ. The length of the CDR3 is 16 residues. V lost 4 bases to trimming and J lost 6 bases, with 22 bases between them. This CDR3 reads CASSLTLQEQGPEAFF. For the CDR3, the DNA is TGCGCCAGCAGCCTAACCCTCCAAGAACAGGGACCTGAAGCTTTCTTT.

The chain is built from TRBV24-1 and TRBJ1-3, with TRBD1 matching 9 bases. This CDR3 comprises 18 residues. Per germline, CDR1 KGHDR and CDR2 SFDVKD. V was pared by 1 base and J by 1 base, with 7 bases of the junction left unmatched. The CDR3 bases are TGTGCCACCAGTGATTTAGTGGACAGGGGAAGATCTGGAAACACCATATATTTT. Protein sequence: CATSDLVDRGRSGNTIYF.

V gene TRBV10-3 combines with J gene TRBJ2-3; maybe TRBD2 (7 bases). The V gene's germline CDR1 is ENHRY and CDR2 SYGVKD. V lost 2 bases and J lost 5, with 17 bases in between. This CDR3 contains 16 residues. CDR3 nucleotide sequence: TGTGCCATCAGTGAGGCCCAGAATAGGGGGGGAGATACGCAGTATTTT. It is translated as CAISEAQNRGGDTQYF.

The chain has TRBV5-1 and TRBJ1-1; D is possibly TRBD1 (5 bases). V lost 3 bases to trimming and J lost 4 bases, with 10 bases between them. CDR1 is SGHRS, CDR2 YFSETQ, per germline. This CDR3 is 13 amino acids long. The DNA for the CDR3 is TGCGCCAGCAGCTCGGGGGGGAGCACTGAAGCTTTCTTT. Its protein product is CASSSGGSTEAFF. Based on the CDR3 plus reference TRBV5-1 and TRBJ1-1, the full variable domain is KAGVTQTPRYLIKTRGQQVTLSCSPISGHRSVSWYQQTPGQGLQFLFEYFSETQRNKGNFPGRFSGRQFSNSRSEMNVSTLELGDSALYLCASSSGGSTEAFFGQGTRLTVV.

This chain connects TRBV9 to TRBJ1-2, with a weak D call TRBD1 (5 bases). CDR1 and CDR2 from the germline V gene are SGDLS and YYNGEE. This CDR3 is built from 14 residues. Trimming pared 0 bases from V and 3 bases from J, leaving 9 bases between. The DNA of the CDR3 is TGTGCCAGCAGCGTAGTCCCGGGGGACTATGGCTACACCTTC. It translates to CASSVVPGDYGYTF.

This chain joins TRBV27 and TRBJ2-7, with 9 bases fitting TRBD1. Losses at the gene ends were 6 bases for V and 2 bases for J; bases not matched to a gene: 11. This CDR3 has 16 amino acids. The germline gives CDR1 MNHEY, CDR2 SMNVEV (reference sequence). CDR3 nucleotides: TGTGCCAGCAGCCTTAAGGGGGACAGGGCGACCTACGAGCAGTACTTC. This sequence encodes CASSLKGDRATYEQYF.

This clone was found a few times. The chain has TRBV5-1 and TRBJ2-7; TRBD1 aligns across 9 bases. V lost 0 bases, J lost 6 bases, and 7 bases stayed unmatched. The CDR3 is 15 amino acids. Per germline, CDR1 SGHRS and CDR2 YFSETQ. The CDR3 sequence: CASSLEGTGPIEQYF. CDR3 coding DNA: TGCGCCAGCAGCTTGGAGGGGACAGGGCCGATCGAGCAGTACTTC.